The 2 T cell receptor beta chains below all came from one sample that was sequenced in a study of T cells expressing NK-cell markers. From the 5' RACE reads, TCRdb lists one entry per CDR3 protein and no DNA. The table lists 500,000 to 600,000 distinct CDR3 sequences, with approximately 3.6% in the top ten. The specimen sequenced was blood T cells: a sorted CD56 or NKG2C T cell subset, CD4+ or CD8+ T cells, or bulk PBMC T cells (not recorded which). The source of these receptors is a man in his late teens or twenties in good health.

The chain couples TRBV10-3 to TRBJ1-2; TCRdb's D call, TRBD1, is unchecked because there is no DNA. The CDR3 has 13 amino acids. Germline-derived CDR1 and CDR2 are ENHRY and SYGVKD. The CDR3 spells CATLGLDRYGYTF.

The chain joins TRBV9 to TRBJ2-3. Germline CDR1 and CDR2: SGDLS and YYNGEE. The CDR3 spans 14 residues. The CDR3 loop reads CASSVAELTDTQYF.